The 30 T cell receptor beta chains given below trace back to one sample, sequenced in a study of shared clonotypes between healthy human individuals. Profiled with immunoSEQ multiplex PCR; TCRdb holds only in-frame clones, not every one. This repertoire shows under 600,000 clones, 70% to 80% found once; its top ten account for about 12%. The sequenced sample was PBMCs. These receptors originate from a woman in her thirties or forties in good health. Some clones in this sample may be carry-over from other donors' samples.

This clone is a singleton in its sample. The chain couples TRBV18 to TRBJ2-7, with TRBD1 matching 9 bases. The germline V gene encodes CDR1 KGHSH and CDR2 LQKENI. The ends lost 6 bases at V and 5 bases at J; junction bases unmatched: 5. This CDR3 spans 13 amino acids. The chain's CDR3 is CASSGGQGNEQYF. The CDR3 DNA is TGTGCCAGCTCGGGAGGACAGGGGAACGAGCAGTACTTC.

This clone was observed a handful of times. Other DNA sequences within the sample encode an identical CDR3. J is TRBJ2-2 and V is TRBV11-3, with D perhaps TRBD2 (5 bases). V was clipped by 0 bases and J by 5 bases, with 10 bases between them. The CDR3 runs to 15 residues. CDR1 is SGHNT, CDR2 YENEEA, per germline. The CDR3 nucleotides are TGTGCCAGCAGCTTAGACGGGCCGGGGACCGGGGAGCTGTTTTTT. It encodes CASSLDGPGTGELFF.

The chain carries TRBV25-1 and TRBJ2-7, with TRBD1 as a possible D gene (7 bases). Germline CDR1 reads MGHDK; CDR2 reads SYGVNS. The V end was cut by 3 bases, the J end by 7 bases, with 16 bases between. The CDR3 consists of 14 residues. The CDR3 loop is CASSDRGAPREQYF. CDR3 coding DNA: TGTGCCAGCAGTGACAGGGGGGCCCCCAGGGAGCAGTACTTC.

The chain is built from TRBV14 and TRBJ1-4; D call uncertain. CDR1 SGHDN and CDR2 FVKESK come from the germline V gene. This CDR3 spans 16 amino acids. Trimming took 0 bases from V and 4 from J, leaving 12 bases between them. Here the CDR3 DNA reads TGTGCCAGCAGCCAAGATCGCGGGAGGTATAATGAAAAACTGTTTTTT. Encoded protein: CASSQDRGRYNEKLFF. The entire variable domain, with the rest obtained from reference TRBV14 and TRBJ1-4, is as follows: EAGVTQFPSHSVIEKGQTVTLRCDPISGHDNLYWYRRVMGKEIKFLLHFVKESKQDESGMPNNRFLAERTGGTYSTLKVQPAELEDSGVYFCASSQDRGRYNEKLFFGSGTQLSVL.

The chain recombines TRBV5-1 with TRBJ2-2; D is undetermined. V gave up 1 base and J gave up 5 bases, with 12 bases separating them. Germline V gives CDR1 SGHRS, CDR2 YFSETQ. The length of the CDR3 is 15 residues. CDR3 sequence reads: CASSLWTLETGELFF. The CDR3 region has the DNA TGCGCCAGCAGCTTGTGGACCTTAGAAACCGGGGAGCTGTTTTTT.

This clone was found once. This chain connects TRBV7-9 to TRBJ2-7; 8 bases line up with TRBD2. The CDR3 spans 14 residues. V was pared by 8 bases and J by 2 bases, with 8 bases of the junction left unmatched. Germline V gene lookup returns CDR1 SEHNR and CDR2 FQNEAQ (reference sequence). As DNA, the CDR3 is TGTGCCAGCTCCCGGGGGGGTCCTCCCTACGAGCAGTACTTC. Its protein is CASSRGGPPYEQYF.

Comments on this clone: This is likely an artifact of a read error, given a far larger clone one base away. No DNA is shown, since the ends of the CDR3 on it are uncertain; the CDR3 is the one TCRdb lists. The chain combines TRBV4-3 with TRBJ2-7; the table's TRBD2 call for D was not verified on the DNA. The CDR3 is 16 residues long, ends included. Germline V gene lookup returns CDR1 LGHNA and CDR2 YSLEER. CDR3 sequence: CASSQGVGSGSYEQCF.

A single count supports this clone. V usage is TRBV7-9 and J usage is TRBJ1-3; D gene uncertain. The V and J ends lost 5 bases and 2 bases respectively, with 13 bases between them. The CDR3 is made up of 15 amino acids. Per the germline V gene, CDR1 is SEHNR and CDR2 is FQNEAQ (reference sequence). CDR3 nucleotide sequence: TGTGCCAGCAGCCTTGGCGGGGATACTGGAAACACCATATATTTT. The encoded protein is CASSLGGDTGNTIYF.

The CDR3 region has the DNA TGTGCCAGCAGTACTCCGACAGGGCGGGGAATGAGGGGCTACACCTTC. Its protein product is CASSTPTGRGMRGYTF. V gene TRBV28 combines with J gene TRBJ1-2; 7 bases line up with TRBD1. CDR1 and CDR2 from the germline V gene are MDHEN and SYDVKM. The CDR3 is 16 amino acids. The trim removed 5 bases at V and 8 bases at J, leaving 17 bases unmatched.

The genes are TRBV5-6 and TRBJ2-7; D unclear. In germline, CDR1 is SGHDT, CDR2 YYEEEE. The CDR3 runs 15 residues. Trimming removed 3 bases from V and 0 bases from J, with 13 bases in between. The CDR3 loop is CASSSSRTGSYEQYF. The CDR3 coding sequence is TGTGCCAGCAGCTCCTCACGGACGGGCTCCTACGAGCAGTACTTC.

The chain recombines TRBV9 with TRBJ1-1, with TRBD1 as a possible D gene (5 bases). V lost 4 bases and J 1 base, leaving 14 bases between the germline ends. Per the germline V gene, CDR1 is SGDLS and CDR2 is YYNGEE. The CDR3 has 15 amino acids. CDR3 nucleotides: TGTGCCAGCAGCCCGAACAGTGGGGGGAACACTGAAGCTTTCTTT. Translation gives CASSPNSGGNTEAFF. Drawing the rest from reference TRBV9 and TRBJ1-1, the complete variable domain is DSGVTQTPKHLITATGQRVTLRCSPRSGDLSVYWYQQSLDQGLQFLIQYYNGEERAKGNILERFSAQQFPDLHSELNLSSLELGDSALYFCASSPNSGGNTEAFFGQGTRLTVV.

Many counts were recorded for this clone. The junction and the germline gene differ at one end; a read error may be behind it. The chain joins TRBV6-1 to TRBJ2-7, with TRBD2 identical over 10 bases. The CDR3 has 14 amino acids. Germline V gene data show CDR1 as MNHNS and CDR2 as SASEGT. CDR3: CASSLAGVSHEQYF. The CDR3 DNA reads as TGTGCCAGCAGTCTAGCGGGAGTCTCCCACGAGCAGTACTTC.

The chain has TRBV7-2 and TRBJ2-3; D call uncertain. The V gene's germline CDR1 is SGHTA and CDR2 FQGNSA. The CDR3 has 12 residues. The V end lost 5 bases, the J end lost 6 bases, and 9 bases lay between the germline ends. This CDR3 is CASSPQADTQYF. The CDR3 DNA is TGTGCCAGCAGCCCACAAGCCGATACGCAGTATTTT.

The CDR3 nucleotides are TGCGCCAGCAGCCAAGAAAAGGCGTGGACTAGCGTCGGGGAGCTGTTTTTT. Residues: CASSQEKAWTSVGELFF. V and J are TRBV4-3 and TRBJ2-2, with 9 bases fitting TRBD2. CDR1 and CDR2 from the germline V gene are LGHNA and YSLEER. With 0 bases clipped from V and 7 bases from J, the junction kept 9 bases outside the gene matches. The CDR3 runs 17 residues.

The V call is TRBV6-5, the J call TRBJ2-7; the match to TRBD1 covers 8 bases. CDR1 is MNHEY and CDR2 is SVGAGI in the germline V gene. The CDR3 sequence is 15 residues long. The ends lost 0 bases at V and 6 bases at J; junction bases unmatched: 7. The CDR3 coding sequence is TGTGCCAGCAGTTACTCTGCAGGGGGCTTGTTCGAGCAGTACTTC. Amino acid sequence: CASSYSAGGLFEQYF.

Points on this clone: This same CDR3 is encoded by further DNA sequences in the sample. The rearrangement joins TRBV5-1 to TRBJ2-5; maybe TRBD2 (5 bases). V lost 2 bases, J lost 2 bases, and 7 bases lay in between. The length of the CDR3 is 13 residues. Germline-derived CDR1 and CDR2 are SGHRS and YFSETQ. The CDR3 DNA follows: TGCGCCAGCAGCTTACCGGGACAAGAGACCCAGTACTTC. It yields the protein CASSLPGQETQYF.

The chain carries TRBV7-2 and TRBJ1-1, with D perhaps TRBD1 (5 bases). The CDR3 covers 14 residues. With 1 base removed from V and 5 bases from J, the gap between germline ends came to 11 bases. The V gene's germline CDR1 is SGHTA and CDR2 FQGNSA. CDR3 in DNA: TGTGCCAGCAGCTTAGGCCGGGGGGGGACTGAAGCTTTCTTT. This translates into CASSLGRGGTEAFF.

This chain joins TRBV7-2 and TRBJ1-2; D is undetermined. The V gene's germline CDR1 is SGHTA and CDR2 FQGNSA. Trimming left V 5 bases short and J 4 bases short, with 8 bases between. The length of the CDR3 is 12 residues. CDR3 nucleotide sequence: TGTGCCAGCAGCCAATCATCCTATGGCTACACCTTC. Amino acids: CASSQSSYGYTF.

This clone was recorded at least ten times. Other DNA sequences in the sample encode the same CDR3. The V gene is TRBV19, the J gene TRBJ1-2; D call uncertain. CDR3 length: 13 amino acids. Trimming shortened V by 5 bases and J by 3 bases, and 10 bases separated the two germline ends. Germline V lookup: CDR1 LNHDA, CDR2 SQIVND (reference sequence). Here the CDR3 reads CASSSDLHYGYTF. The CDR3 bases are TGTGCCAGTAGTTCCGACCTTCACTATGGCTACACCTTC.

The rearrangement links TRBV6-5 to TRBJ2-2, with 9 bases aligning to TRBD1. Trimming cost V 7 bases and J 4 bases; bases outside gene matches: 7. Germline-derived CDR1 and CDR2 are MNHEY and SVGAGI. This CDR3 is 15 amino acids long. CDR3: CASNTMGQGTGELFF. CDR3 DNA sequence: TGTGCCAGCAATACTATGGGACAGGGCACCGGGGAGCTGTTTTTT.

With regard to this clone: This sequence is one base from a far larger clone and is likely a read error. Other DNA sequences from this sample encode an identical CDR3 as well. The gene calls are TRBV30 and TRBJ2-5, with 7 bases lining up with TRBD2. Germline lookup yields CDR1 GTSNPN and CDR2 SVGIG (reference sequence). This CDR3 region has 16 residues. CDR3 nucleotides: TGCGCCTGGAAGACGGTTCGCCTAGCGGCCAAAGAGACCCAGTACTTC. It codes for CAWKTVRLAAKETQYF. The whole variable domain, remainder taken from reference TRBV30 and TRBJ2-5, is SQTIHQWPATLVQPVGSPLSLECTVEGTSNPNLYWYRQAAGRGLQLLFYSVGIGQISSEVPQNLSASRPQDRQFILSSKKLLLSDSGFYLCAWKTVRLAAKETQYFGPGTRLLVL.

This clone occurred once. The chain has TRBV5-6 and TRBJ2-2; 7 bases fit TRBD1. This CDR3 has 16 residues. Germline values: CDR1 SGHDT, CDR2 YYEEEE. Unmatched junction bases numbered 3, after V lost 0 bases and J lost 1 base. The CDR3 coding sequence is TGTGCCAGCAGCTTGGAACAGGGGCAGAACACCGGGGAGCTGTTTTTT. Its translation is CASSLEQGQNTGELFF.

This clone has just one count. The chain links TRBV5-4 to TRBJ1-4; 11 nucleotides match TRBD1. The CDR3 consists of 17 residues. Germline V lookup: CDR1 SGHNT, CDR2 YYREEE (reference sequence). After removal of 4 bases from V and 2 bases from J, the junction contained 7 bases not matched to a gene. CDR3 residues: CASSIGQGARTNEKLFF. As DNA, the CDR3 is TGTGCCAGCAGCATTGGACAGGGGGCAAGGACTAATGAAAAACTGTTTTTT.

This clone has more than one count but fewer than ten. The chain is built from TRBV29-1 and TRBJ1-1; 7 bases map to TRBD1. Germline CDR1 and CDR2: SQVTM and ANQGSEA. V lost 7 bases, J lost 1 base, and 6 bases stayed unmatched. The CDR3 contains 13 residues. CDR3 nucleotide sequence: TGCAGCGCTATGGGACAGCCGAACACTGAAGCTTTCTTT. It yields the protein CSAMGQPNTEAFF.

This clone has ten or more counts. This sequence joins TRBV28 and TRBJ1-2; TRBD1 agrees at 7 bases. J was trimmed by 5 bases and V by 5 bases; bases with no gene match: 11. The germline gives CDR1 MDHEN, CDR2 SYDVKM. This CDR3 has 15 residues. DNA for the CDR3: TGTGCCAGCAGTCCCCACCCCCGGACAGGATATGGCTACACCTTC. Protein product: CASSPHPRTGYGYTF.

CDR3 residues: CASSLALAGGAVQYF. The DNA for the CDR3 is TGTGCCAGCAGCTTAGCGCTCGCGGGAGGAGCGGTGCAGTACTTC. The chain has TRBV7-2 and TRBJ2-7, with 8 bases identical to TRBD2. Germline-derived CDR1 and CDR2 are SGHTA and FQGNSA. The CDR3 length is 15 residues. The trim removed 0 bases at V and 9 bases at J, leaving 10 bases unmatched.

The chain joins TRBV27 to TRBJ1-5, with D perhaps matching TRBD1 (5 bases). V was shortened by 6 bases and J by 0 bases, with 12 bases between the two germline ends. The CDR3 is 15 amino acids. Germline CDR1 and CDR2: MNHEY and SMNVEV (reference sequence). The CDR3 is CASRPGAGSNQPQHF. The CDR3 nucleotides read TGTGCCAGCAGACCCGGGGCGGGTAGCAATCAGCCCCAGCATTTT.

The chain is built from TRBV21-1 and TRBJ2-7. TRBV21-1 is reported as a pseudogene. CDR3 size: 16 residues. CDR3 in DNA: TGTGGGCCCTCTCCGCTGACCGTTCTGAGCTCCTACGAGCAGTACTTC. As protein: CGPSPLTVLSSYEQYF.

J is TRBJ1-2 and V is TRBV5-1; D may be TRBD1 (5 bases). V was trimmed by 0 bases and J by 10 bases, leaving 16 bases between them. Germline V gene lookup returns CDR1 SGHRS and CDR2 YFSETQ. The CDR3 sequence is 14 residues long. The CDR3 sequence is CASSLVGVGVPYTF. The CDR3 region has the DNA TGCGCCAGCAGCTTGGTGGGGGTTGGGGTCCCCTACACCTTC.

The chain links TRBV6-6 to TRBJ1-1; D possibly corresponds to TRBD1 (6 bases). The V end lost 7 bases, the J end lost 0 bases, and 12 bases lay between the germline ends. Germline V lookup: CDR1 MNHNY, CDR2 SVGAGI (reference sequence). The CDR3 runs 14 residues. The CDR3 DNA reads TGTGCCAGCACCCGACAGGCGTTGAACACTGAAGCTTTCTTT. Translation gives CASTRQALNTEAFF.